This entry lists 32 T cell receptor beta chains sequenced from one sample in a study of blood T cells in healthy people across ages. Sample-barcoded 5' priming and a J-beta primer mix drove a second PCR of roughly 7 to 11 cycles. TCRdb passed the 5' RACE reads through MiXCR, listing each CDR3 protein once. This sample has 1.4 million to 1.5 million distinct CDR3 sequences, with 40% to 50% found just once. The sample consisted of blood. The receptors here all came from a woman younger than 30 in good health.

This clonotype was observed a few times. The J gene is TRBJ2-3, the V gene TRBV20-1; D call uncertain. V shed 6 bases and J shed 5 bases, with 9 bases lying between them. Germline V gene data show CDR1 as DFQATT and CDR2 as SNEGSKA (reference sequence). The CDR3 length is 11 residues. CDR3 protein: CSAESVDTQYF. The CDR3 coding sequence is TGCAGTGCCGAATCCGTAGATACGCAGTATTTT.

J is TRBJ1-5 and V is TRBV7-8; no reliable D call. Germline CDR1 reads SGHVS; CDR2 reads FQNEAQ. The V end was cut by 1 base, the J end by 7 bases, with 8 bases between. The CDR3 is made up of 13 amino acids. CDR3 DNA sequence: TGTGCCAGCAGCTTAGGGGCTATACAGCCCCAGCATTTT. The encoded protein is CASSLGAIQPQHF.

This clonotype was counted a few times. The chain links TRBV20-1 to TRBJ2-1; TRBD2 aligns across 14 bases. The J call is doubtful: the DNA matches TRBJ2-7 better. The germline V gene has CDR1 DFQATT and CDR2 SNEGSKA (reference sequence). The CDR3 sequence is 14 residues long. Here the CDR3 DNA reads TGCAGTGCTGTAGGGACTAGCGGGAGAAATGAGCAGTACTTC. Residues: CSAVGTSGRNEQYF.

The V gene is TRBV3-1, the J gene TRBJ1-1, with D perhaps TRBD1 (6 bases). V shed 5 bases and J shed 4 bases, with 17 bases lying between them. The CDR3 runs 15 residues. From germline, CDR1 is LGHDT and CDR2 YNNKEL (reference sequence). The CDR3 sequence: CASSSLAGGRTEAFF. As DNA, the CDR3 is TGTGCCAGCAGCTCTCTAGCGGGGGGCCGCACTGAAGCTTTCTTT. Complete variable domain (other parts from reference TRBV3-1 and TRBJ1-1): DTAVSQTPKYLVTQMGNDKSIKCEQNLGHDTMYWYKQDSKKFLKIMFSYNNKELIINETVPNRFSPKSPDKAHLNLHINSLELGDSAVYFCASSSLAGGRTEAFFGQGTRLTVV.

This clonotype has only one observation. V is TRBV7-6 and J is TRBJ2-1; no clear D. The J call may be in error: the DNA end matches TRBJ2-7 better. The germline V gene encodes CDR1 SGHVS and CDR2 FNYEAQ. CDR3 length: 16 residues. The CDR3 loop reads CASSLKGSLSYNEQYF. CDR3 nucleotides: TGTGCCAGCAGCTTAAAAGGGTCCCTATCCTACAATGAGCAGTACTTC.

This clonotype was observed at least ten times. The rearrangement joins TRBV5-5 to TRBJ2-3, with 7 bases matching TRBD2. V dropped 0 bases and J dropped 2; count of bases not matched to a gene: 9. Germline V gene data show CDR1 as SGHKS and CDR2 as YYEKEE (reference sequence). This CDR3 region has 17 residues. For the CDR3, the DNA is TGTGCCAGCAGCTTGGGACCCTTTAGCGGGCCCACAGATACGCAGTATTTT. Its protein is CASSLGPFSGPTDTQYF.

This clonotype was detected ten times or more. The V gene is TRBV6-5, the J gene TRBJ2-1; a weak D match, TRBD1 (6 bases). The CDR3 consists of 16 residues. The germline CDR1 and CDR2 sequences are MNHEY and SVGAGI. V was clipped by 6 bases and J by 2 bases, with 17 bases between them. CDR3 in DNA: TGTGCCAGCAGACCCGGACAGACACAGACCTACAATGAGCAGTTCTTC. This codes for CASRPGQTQTYNEQFF.

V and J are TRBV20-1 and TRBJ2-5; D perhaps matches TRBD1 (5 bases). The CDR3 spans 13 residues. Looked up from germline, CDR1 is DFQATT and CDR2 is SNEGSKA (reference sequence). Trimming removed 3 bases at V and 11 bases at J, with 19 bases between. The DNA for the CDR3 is TGCAGTGCTAGCCACACAGGTTACAATGAGCAGTACTTC. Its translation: CSASHTGYNEQYF.

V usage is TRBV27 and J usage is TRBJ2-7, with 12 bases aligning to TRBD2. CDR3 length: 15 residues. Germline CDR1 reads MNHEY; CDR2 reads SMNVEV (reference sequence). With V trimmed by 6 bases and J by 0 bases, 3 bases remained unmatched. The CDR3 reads CASRGLAGRSYEQYF. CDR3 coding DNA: TGTGCCAGCAGGGGACTAGCGGGCCGCTCCTACGAGCAGTACTTC.

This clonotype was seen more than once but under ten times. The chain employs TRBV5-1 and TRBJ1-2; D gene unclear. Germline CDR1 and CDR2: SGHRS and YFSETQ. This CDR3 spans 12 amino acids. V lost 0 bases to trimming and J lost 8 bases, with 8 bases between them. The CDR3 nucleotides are TGCGCCAGCAGCTTGGGGATGGAAGGCTACACCTTC. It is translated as CASSLGMEGYTF.

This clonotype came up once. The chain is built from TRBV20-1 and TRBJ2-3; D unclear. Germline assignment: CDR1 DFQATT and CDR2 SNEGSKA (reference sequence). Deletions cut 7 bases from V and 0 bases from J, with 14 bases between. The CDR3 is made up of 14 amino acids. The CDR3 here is CSVLQADSTDTQYF. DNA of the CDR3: TGCAGTGTCCTCCAGGCGGATAGCACAGATACGCAGTATTTT.

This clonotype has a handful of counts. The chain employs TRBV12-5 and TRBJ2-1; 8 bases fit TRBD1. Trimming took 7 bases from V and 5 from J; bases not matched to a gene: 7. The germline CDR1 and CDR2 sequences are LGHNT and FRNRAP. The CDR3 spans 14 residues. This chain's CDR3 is CASAKTGVHNEQFF. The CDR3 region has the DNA TGTGCTAGTGCCAAGACAGGGGTTCACAATGAGCAGTTCTTC.

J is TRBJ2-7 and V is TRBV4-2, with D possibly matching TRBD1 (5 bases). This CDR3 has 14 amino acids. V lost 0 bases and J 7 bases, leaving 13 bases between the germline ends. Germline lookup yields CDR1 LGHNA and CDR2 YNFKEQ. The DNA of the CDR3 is TGTGCCAGCAGCCAAGATCTTTGGACAATAGAGCAGTACTTC. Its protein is CASSQDLWTIEQYF.

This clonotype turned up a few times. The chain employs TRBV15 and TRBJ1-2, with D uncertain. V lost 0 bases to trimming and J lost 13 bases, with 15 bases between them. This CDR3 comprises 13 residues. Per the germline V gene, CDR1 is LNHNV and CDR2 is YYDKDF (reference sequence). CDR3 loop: CATSRDLGGSRTF. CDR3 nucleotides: TGTGCCACCAGCAGAGATCTCGGCGGCTCTCGCACCTTC.

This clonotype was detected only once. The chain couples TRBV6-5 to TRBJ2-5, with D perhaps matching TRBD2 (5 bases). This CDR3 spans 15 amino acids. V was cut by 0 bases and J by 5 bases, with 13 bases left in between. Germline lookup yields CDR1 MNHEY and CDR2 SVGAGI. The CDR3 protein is CASSYSKSSRETQYF. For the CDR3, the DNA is TGTGCCAGCAGTTACTCGAAATCTAGCCGGGAGACCCAGTACTTC.

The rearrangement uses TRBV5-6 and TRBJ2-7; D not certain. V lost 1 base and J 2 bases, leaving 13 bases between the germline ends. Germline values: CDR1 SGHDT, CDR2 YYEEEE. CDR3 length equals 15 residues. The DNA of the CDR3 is TGTGCCAGCAGCTTGTATGGGAAAATCCCCTACGAGCAGTACTTC. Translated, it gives CASSLYGKIPYEQYF.

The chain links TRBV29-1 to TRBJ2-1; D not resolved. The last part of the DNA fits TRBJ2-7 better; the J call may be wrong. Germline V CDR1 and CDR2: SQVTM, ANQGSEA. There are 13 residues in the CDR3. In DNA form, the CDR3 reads TGCAGCGTTGAACTCCTAGACCACAATGAGCAGTACTTC. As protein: CSVELLDHNEQYF.

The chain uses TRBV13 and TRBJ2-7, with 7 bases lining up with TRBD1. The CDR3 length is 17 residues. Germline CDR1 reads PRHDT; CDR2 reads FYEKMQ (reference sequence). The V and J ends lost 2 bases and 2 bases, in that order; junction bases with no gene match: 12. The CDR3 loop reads CASSLPTWDSATYEQYF. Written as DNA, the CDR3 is TGTGCCAGCAGCTTACCGACGTGGGACAGCGCTACCTACGAGCAGTACTTC.

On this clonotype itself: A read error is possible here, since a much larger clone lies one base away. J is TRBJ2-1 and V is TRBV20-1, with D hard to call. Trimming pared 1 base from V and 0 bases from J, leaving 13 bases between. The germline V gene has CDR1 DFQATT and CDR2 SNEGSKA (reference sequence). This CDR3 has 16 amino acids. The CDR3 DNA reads TGCAGTGCTAGAGCAATGATTTCGAGCTCCTACAATGAGCAGTTCTTC. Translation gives CSARAMISSSYNEQFF.

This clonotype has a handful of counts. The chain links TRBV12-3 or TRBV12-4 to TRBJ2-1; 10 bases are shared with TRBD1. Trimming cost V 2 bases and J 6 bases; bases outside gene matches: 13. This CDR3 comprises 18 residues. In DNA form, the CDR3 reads TGTGCCAGCAGTTTAACAGGCTCGGGACAGGGGCGAACCAATGAGCAGTTCTTC. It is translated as CASSLTGSGQGRTNEQFF.

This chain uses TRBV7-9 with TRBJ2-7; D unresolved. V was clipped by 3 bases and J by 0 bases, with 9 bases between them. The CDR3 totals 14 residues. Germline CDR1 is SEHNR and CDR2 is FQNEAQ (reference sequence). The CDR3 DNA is TGTGCCAGCAGCTTTGGGCCTTACTCCTACGAGCAGTACTTC. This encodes CASSFGPYSYEQYF.

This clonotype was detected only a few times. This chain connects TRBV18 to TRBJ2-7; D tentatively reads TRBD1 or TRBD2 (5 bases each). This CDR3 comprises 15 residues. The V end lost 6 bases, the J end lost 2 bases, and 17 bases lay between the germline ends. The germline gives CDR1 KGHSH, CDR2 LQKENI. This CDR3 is CASSSGTAGPYEQYF. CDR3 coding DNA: TGTGCCAGCTCCTCTGGGACGGCAGGGCCCTACGAGCAGTACTTC.

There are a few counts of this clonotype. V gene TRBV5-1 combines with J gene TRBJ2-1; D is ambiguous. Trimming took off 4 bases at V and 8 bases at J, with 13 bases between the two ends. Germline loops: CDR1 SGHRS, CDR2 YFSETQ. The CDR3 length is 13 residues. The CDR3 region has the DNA TGCGCCAGCAGCGCCCCCGTGGCTTATGAGCAGTTCTTC. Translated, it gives CASSAPVAYEQFF.

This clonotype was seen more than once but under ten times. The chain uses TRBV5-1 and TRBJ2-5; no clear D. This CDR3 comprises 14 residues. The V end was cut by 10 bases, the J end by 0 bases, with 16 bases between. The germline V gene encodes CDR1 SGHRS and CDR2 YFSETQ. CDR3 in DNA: TGCGCCCCCCTTTCGTGCCGGTACCAAGAGACCCAGTACTTC. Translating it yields CAPLSCRYQETQYF.

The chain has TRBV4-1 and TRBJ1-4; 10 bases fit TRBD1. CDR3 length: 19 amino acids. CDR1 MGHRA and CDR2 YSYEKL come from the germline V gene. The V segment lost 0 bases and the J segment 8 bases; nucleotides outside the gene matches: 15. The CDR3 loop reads CASSQESFYRDRGSEKLFF. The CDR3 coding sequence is TGCGCCAGCAGCCAAGAATCATTTTACCGGGACAGGGGTAGCGAAAAACTGTTTTTT.

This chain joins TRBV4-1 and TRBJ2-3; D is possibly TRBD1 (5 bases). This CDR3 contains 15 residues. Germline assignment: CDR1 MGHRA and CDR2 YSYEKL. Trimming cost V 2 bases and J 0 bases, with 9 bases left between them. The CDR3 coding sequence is TGCGCCAGCAGCCAAAGGGGTAGCAGCACAGATACGCAGTATTTT. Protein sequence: CASSQRGSSTDTQYF.

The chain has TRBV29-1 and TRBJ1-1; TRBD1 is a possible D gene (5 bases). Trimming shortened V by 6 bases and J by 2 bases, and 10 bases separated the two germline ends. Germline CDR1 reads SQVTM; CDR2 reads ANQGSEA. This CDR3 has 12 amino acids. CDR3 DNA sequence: TGCAGCGTCACACAGGTTAACACTGAAGCTTTCTTT. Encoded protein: CSVTQVNTEAFF.

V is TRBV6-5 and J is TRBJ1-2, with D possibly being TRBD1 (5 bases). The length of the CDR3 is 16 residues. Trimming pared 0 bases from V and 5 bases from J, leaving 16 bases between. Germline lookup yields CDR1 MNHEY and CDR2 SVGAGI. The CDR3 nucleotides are TGTGCCAGCAGTTACTCAGGGACCCCTTCTTTGTATGGCTACACCTTC. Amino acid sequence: CASSYSGTPSLYGYTF.

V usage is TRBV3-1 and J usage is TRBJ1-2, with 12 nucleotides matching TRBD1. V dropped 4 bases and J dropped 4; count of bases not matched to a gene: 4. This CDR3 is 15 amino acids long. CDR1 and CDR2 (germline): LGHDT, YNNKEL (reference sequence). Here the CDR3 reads CASSRGQGAVYGYTF. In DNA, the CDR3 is TGTGCCAGCAGCCGGGGACAGGGGGCAGTCTATGGCTACACCTTC.

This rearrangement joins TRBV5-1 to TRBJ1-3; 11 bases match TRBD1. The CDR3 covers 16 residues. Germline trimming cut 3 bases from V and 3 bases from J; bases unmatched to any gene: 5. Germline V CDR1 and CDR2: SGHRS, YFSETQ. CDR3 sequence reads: CASSYSDRGLGNTIYF. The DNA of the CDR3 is TGCGCCAGCAGCTACTCGGACAGGGGGCTTGGAAACACCATATATTTT.

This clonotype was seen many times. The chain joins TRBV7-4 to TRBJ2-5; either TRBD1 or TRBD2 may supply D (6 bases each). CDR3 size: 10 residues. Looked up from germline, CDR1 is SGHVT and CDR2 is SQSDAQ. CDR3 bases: TGTCGGGGGCCCAGGGAGACCCAGTACTTC. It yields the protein CRGPRETQYF.

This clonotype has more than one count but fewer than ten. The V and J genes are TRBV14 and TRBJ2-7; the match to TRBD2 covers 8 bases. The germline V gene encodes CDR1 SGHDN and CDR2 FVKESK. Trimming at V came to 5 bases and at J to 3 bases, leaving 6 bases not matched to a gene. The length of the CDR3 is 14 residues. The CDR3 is CASSAGLARYEQYF. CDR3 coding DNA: TGTGCCAGCAGCGCCGGACTAGCTCGCTACGAGCAGTACTTC.